The T cell receptor beta chain described here comes from a study of blood T cell repertoires in COVID-19. Looking at the study overall: PBMCs, B-cell-depleted T cells, or T cells were the source of the cDNA or gDNA that made up the material.

TCRdb's table, derived via immunoSEQ multiplex PCR, lists solely in-frame clones and lacks some. The table has 230,000 or so clones, approximately 84% seen once; the top ten hold roughly 3.1%. Germline CDR1 is MNHNS and CDR2 is SASEGT. The CDR3 is 14 residues long. V lost 6 bases and J lost 1; bases outside the gene matches: 3. The sequencing input was PBMCs or T cells enriched from blood (not recorded which). This TCR derives from a middle-aged man who had recovered from COVID-19. The J gene is TRBJ2-5, the V gene TRBV6-1; TRBD1 matches at 9 bases. Written as DNA, the CDR3 is TGTGCCAGCAGGGGGACAGGGATCCAAGAGACCCAGTACTTC. Translating it yields CASRGTGIQETQYF.